The 30 T cell receptor beta chains presented below share a single source sample, sequenced in a study of blood T cells in healthy people across ages. Together with a sample-barcoded 5' primer, a J-beta primer mix was included in a second PCR lasting 7 to 11 cycles. TCRdb used MiXCR to reprocess the 5' RACE reads, holding one entry per CDR3 protein. The table includes 800,000 to 950,000 distinct CDR3 sequences, 25% to 30% detected once. The data were also submitted as part of a second study, on T cells of mothers and their children.

Sequencing was done on a sample of blood. These TCRs come from a woman aged 40 to 50 in good health.

V usage is TRBV20-1 and J usage is TRBJ1-5; 11 bases map to TRBD1. V was clipped by 2 bases and J by 4 bases; unmatched bases: 4. CDR3 length: 15 residues. CDR1 and CDR2 from the germline V gene are DFQATT and SNEGSKA (reference sequence). CDR3 sequence reads: CSARSGQGENQPQHF. As DNA, the CDR3 is TGCAGTGCTAGATCGGGACAGGGGGAGAATCAGCCCCAGCATTTT.

As to this clonotype: A much bigger clone sits one base away, suggesting this may be a read error. The chain carries TRBV20-1 and TRBJ2-5, with 10 bases fitting TRBD2. CDR1 is DFQATT and CDR2 is SNEGSKA in the germline V gene (reference sequence). The CDR3 loop spans 15 amino acids. In nucleotides, the CDR3 is TGCAGTGGGTCTGGGATGGGACTAGCGAAAGAGACCCAGGACTTC. It translates to CSGSGMGLAKETQDF.

This rearrangement joins TRBV7-2 to TRBJ1-6; weak D call: TRBD1 (6 bases). Per the germline V gene, CDR1 is SGHTA and CDR2 is FQGNSA. The CDR3 runs to 16 residues. Trimming stripped 5 bases from V and 7 bases from J, with 18 bases between. In DNA, the CDR3 is TGTGCCAGCAGCCCCCGTCGGGGGCAGGGAAATTCACCCCTCCACTTT. This translates into CASSPRRGQGNSPLHF.

CDR3: CASSIGTGGEQYF. CDR3 bases: TGTGCCAGCAGCATCGGGACAGGAGGCGAGCAGTACTTC. The V call is TRBV7-2, the J call TRBJ2-5, with 8 bases that match TRBD1. The DNA matches TRBJ2-7 better at its end, which makes the J call doubtful. The CDR3 runs to 13 residues. CDR1 and CDR2 (germline): SGHTA, FQGNSA.

At least ten counts were recorded for this clonotype. CDR3 protein: CASSQGGSSAPQYF. The DNA of the CDR3 is TGCGCCAGCAGCCAAGGAGGGTCGTCGGCTCCGCAGTATTTT. J is TRBJ2-3 and V is TRBV4-3, with D possibly TRBD2 on 5 matching bases. Germline assignment: CDR1 LGHNA and CDR2 YSLEER. With 1 base removed from V and 10 bases from J, the gap between germline ends came to 15 bases. This CDR3 has 14 amino acids.

This clonotype was seen a few times. The V gene is TRBV7-9, the J gene TRBJ2-5; 12 nucleotides agree with TRBD2. Germline V gives CDR1 SEHNR, CDR2 FQNEAQ (reference sequence). V lost 1 base to trimming and J lost 4 bases; unmatched junction nucleotides: 4. This CDR3 is 16 amino acids long. CDR3 sequence: CASSLGTSGAPETQYF. The CDR3, as DNA: TGTGCCAGCAGCTTAGGGACTAGCGGGGCCCCAGAGACCCAGTACTTC.

This clonotype was seen many times. The V gene is TRBV6-5, the J gene TRBJ2-1; 8 positions agree with TRBD1. The CDR3 extends over 14 amino acids. Germline V CDR1 and CDR2: MNHEY, SVGAGI. With 6 bases clipped from V and 4 bases from J, the junction kept 5 bases outside the gene matches. The DNA for the CDR3 is TGTGCCAGCAGCGTGGGACAGGCGTACAATGAGCAGTTCTTC. This sequence encodes CASSVGQAYNEQFF.

This clonotype was seen repeatedly, ten times or more. The J gene is TRBJ2-3, the V gene TRBV5-1; unclear D gene. Germline V gene lookup returns CDR1 SGHRS and CDR2 YFSETQ. The CDR3 covers 15 residues. The ends were cut back, 4 bases at V and 4 bases at J, with 16 bases in the middle. The CDR3, as DNA: TGCGCCAGCAGCCCTGAGACGGGCGTCCCAGATACGCAGTATTTT. Its translation: CASSPETGVPDTQYF.

This chain uses TRBV7-2 with TRBJ1-1; D may be TRBD1 (6 bases). V was trimmed by 5 bases and J by 3 bases, leaving 7 bases between them. This CDR3 region has 12 residues. Looked up from germline, CDR1 is SGHTA and CDR2 is FQGNSA. The CDR3 is CASSTGYTEAFF. The CDR3 nucleotides are TGTGCCAGCAGCACAGGGTACACTGAAGCTTTCTTT.

The gene calls are TRBV28 and TRBJ1-5; tentative D call: TRBD1 (6 bases). CDR3 length equals 16 residues. Trimming stripped 8 bases from V and 1 base from J, with 18 bases between. The germline V gene encodes CDR1 MDHEN and CDR2 SYDVKM. CDR3 DNA: TGTGCCAGCGGAAAGGGGGGGAGCGAAAGCAATCAGCCCCAGCATTTT. It yields the protein CASGKGGSESNQPQHF.

This clonotype was observed many times. One end of the junction fails to match germline, which may point to a read error. This chain links TRBV3-1 with TRBJ1-1; D is undetermined. Germline V CDR1 and CDR2: LGHDT, YNNKEL (reference sequence). The CDR3 runs to 13 residues. CDR3 region: CASSQGRNTEAFF. Written as DNA, the CDR3 is TGCGCCAGCAGCCAAGGGAGGAACACTGAAGCTTTCTTT.

The chain carries TRBV5-1 and TRBJ2-5; D is uncertain. The tail of the sequence fits TRBJ2-7 better, so the J call may be wrong. CDR1 is SGHRS, CDR2 YFSETQ, per germline. The CDR3 has 14 residues. CDR3 loop: CASSFQALGDEQYF. The CDR3 DNA sequence: TGCGCCAGCAGCTTTCAGGCCCTCGGCGACGAGCAGTACTTC.

The J gene is TRBJ1-6, the V gene TRBV12-3 or TRBV12-4, with TRBD1 as a possible D gene (6 bases). With 5 bases removed from V and 3 bases from J, the gap between germline ends came to 14 bases. The CDR3 covers 16 residues. The CDR3, as DNA: TGTGCCAGCAGTGAACGACAGGCCGACTATAATTCACCCCTCCACTTT. Translation gives CASSERQADYNSPLHF.

V gene TRBV7-2 combines with J gene TRBJ1-6; a weak D match, TRBD1 (5 bases). Looked up from germline, CDR1 is SGHTA and CDR2 is FQGNSA. The CDR3 is made up of 14 amino acids. V was trimmed by 6 bases and J by 7 bases, leaving 13 bases between them. The DNA of the CDR3 is TGTGCCAGCAGACAAGGGACGGTAAATTCACCCCTCCACTTT. Translation gives CASRQGTVNSPLHF.

On this clonotype itself: Relative to the germline gene, one junction end is altered; a read error may explain this. CDR3 region: CAGSPGSSAGYTF. CDR3 coding DNA: TGTGCCGGCAGCCCGGGCTCCAGTGCTGGCTACACCTTC. The V and J genes are TRBV9 and TRBJ1-2; D is unclear. Looked up from germline, CDR1 is SGDLS and CDR2 is YYNGEE. The CDR3 sequence is 13 residues long.

This rearrangement joins TRBV20-1 to TRBJ1-1; D not resolved. Trimming left V 1 base short and J 0 bases short, with 9 bases between. The V gene's germline CDR1 is DFQATT and CDR2 SNEGSKA (reference sequence). There are 14 residues in the CDR3. The CDR3, as DNA: TGCAGTGCTAGAGTGGGCACAGTGAACACTGAAGCTTTCTTT. It translates to CSARVGTVNTEAFF.

The chain recombines TRBV29-1 with TRBJ1-2; D is perhaps TRBD1 (5 bases). The germline gives CDR1 SQVTM, CDR2 ANQGSEA. This CDR3 contains 12 residues. The germline V and J ends were trimmed by 2 bases and 4 bases, with 8 bases remaining between them. CDR3 amino acids: CSVENRTYGYTF. DNA of the CDR3: TGCAGCGTTGAAAACAGGACCTATGGCTACACCTTC. Looking up the rest from reference TRBV29-1 and TRBJ1-2 gives the full variable domain: SAVISQKPSRDICQRGTSLTIQCQVDSQVTMMFWYRQQPGQSLTLIATANQGSEATYESGFVIDKFPISRPNLTFSTLTVSNMSPEDSSIYLCSVENRTYGYTFGSGTRLTVV.

This clonotype was seen more than once but under ten times. This rearrangement joins TRBV5-5 to TRBJ1-2; D gene uncertain. V was cut by 4 bases and J by 2 bases, with 12 bases left in between. The CDR3 has 14 amino acids. Germline CDR1 reads SGHKS; CDR2 reads YYEKEE (reference sequence). The CDR3: CASSLVTQNYGYTF. For the CDR3, the DNA is TGTGCCAGCAGCCTGGTCACACAGAACTATGGCTACACCTTC.

There are many counts of this clonotype. A junction boundary mismatches the germline segment, possibly from a read error. The chain has TRBV29-1 and TRBJ1-2; D not certain. This CDR3 comprises 12 residues. Germline V gene data show CDR1 as SQVTM and CDR2 as ANQGSEA. CDR3 sequence: CSVEEQHNGYTF. CDR3 DNA: TGCAGCGTGGAAGAACAGCACAATGGCTACACCTTC.

This clonotype was seen many times. V gene TRBV7-9 combines with J gene TRBJ2-7; TRBD2 matches 7 bases. The J segment lost 4 bases and the V segment lost 3 bases, leaving 9 bases of the junction unmatched. Germline V lookup: CDR1 SEHNR, CDR2 FQNEAQ (reference sequence). The CDR3 runs 15 residues. CDR3 protein: CASSLGSGSPYEQYF. As DNA, the CDR3 is TGTGCCAGCAGCTTGGGTAGCGGGTCCCCTTACGAGCAGTACTTC. Based on the CDR3 plus reference TRBV7-9 and TRBJ2-7, the full variable domain is DTGVSQNPRHKITKRGQNVTFRCDPISEHNRLYWYRQTLGQGPEFLTYFQNEAQLEKSRLLSDRFSAERPKGSFSTLEIQRTEQGDSAMYLCASSLGSGSPYEQYFGPGTRLTVT.

This clonotype was counted many times. The gene calls are TRBV20-1 and TRBJ2-7, with 7 nucleotides matching TRBD2. CDR1 is DFQATT and CDR2 is SNEGSKA in the germline V gene (reference sequence). Losses at the gene ends were 6 bases for V and 4 bases for J; bases not matched to a gene: 9. The CDR3 extends over 13 amino acids. CDR3 sequence: CSAVGLAAYEQYF. As DNA, the CDR3 is TGCAGTGCCGTGGGCCTAGCGGCTTACGAGCAGTACTTC.

In its sample, this clonotype was seen many times. The rearrangement uses TRBV5-1 and TRBJ2-1; D is unresolved. The V end was cut by 2 bases, the J end by 7 bases, with 7 bases between. CDR3 length: 12 amino acids. The germline CDR1 and CDR2 sequences are SGHRS and YFSETQ. CDR3: CASSLIPNEQFF. The CDR3 coding sequence is TGCGCCAGCAGCTTAATCCCGAATGAGCAGTTCTTC. Filled out from reference TRBV5-1 and TRBJ2-1, the complete variable domain reads KAGVTQTPRYLIKTRGQQVTLSCSPISGHRSVSWYQQTPGQGLQFLFEYFSETQRNKGNFPGRFSGRQFSNSRSEMNVSTLELGDSALYLCASSLIPNEQFFGPGTRLTVL.

This clonotype has at least ten counts. The chain employs TRBV27 and TRBJ2-1, with 7 bases fitting TRBD1. The CDR3 is 13 residues long. The junction had 5 bases not matched to a gene; V was cut back by 0 bases and J by 12 bases. The germline gives CDR1 MNHEY, CDR2 SMNVEV (reference sequence). Here the CDR3 reads CASSLSGQISQFF. CDR3 coding DNA: TGTGCCAGCAGTTTATCGGGACAGATATCGCAGTTCTTC.

This chain connects TRBV6-6 to TRBJ1-5; D unresolved. Germline values: CDR1 MNHNY, CDR2 SVGAGI (reference sequence). This CDR3 has 14 residues. Trimming removed 6 bases from V and 0 bases from J, with 9 bases in between. CDR3: CASRLGDSNQPQHF. CDR3 coding DNA: TGTGCCAGCAGGCTCGGAGATAGCAATCAGCCCCAGCATTTT.

The genes are TRBV5-1 and TRBJ2-3; the D gene is possibly TRBD2 (7 bases). In germline, CDR1 is SGHRS, CDR2 YFSETQ. CDR3 length equals 16 residues. V lost 2 bases and J lost 2, with 15 bases in between. The CDR3 region is CASSFRPGGPTDTQYF. The CDR3 DNA reads as TGCGCCAGCAGCTTTCGGCCGGGGGGCCCCACAGATACGCAGTATTTT.

The sample holds many counts of this clonotype. This chain joins TRBV9 and TRBJ2-5; possibly TRBD2 for D (7 bases). The CDR3 spans 13 residues. The germline CDR1 and CDR2 sequences are SGDLS and YYNGEE. V gave up 2 bases and J gave up 5 bases, with 10 bases separating them. In nucleotides, the CDR3 is TGTGCCAGCAGCGTCGGGGGGCGGGAGACCCAGTACTTC. Amino acids: CASSVGGRETQYF.

The table lists this clonotype with a few counts. In DNA, the CDR3 is TGTGCCAGCAGTTTACAGGGACAGAATTTAGCCGGTGAGCAGTTCTTC. This sequence encodes CASSLQGQNLAGEQFF. This rearrangement joins TRBV28 to TRBJ2-1; TRBD1 matches at 7 bases. Germline assignment: CDR1 MDHEN and CDR2 SYDVKM. The CDR3 is 16 residues long. Trimming cost V 2 bases and J 9 bases; bases outside gene matches: 13.

The rearrangement links TRBV6-2 or TRBV6-3 to TRBJ2-7, with D maybe TRBD1 (5 bases). CDR1 and CDR2 (germline): MNHEY, SVGEGT. V lost 2 bases, J lost 3 bases, and 17 bases lay in between. This CDR3 is built from 16 residues. In DNA form, the CDR3 reads TGTGCCAGCAGTTACAATACAAGGGGTGTCATCTACGAGCAGTACTTC. Its protein product is CASSYNTRGVIYEQYF.

Many counts were recorded for this clonotype. V is TRBV7-9 and J is TRBJ1-1; 7 nucleotides align to TRBD1. V lost 5 bases and J lost 1; bases outside the gene matches: 4. CDR1 and CDR2 (germline): SEHNR, FQNEAQ (reference sequence). This CDR3 has 14 amino acids. CDR3 in amino acids: CASSRGQTNTEAFF. The CDR3 coding sequence is TGTGCCAGCAGCCGGGGACAGACGAACACTGAAGCTTTCTTT. Looking up the rest from reference TRBV7-9 and TRBJ1-1 gives the full variable domain: DTGVSQNPRHKITKRGQNVTFRCDPISEHNRLYWYRQTLGQGPEFLTYFQNEAQLEKSRLLSDRFSAERPKGSFSTLEIQRTEQGDSAMYLCASSRGQTNTEAFFGQGTRLTVV.

To note about this clonotype: At one end the junction does not follow the germline gene, possibly because of a read error. The V gene is TRBV20-1, the J gene TRBJ1-5; tentatively, D is TRBD1 (5 bases). Germline V gene sequence: CDR1 DFQATT, CDR2 SNEGSKA (reference sequence). The CDR3 sequence is 20 residues long. CDR3 amino acids: CSARDPFGAGYLNSNRPQHF. DNA for the CDR3: TGCAGTGCTAGAGATCCGTTCGGGGCAGGGTACCTCAATAGCAATCGGCCCCAGCATTTT.